The rows below give T cell receptor beta chains drawn from one sample of a study of identical twins. In TCRdb, the 5' RACE reads were re-called with MiXCR into one record per CDR3 protein. The sample contains approximately 600,000 distinct CDR3 sequences, roughly 9.5% of which appear only once. In addition, the sample was reused for a study of yellow fever vaccine responses in identical twins.

Sequencing used PBMCs. These receptors were obtained from a woman younger than 35 in good health. CDR3s include the opening cysteine and the closing phenylalanine or tryptophan. The order of the fields is J gene, D gene, clone size, V gene, CDR3 protein, CDR3 DNA. A D gene is named only where the DNA matches it firmly. The size of a clone is reported for some rows only, either as once, few or many, or as a class for expanded clones.

>TRBJ1-1|TRBD1|few|TRBV13
CASSPGQGVTEAFF
TGTGCCAGCAGCCCGGGACAGGGGGTTACTGAAGCTTTCTTT
>TRBJ2-5|-|-|TRBV7-8
CASSLVRYGDEETQYF
TGTGCCAGCAGCTTAGTGAGGTACGGGGATGAAGAGACCCAGTACTTC
>TRBJ2-7|TRBD2|few|TRBV6-2/TRBV6-3
CASSYSTGLLTYEQYF
TGTGCCAGCAGTTACTCGACGGGACTATTAACCTACGAGCAGTACTTC
>TRBJ2-2|-|-|TRBV15
CATSRELGAGTGELFF
TGTGCCACCAGTCGGGAGCTGGGGGCAGGCACCGGGGAGCTGTTTTTT
>TRBJ2-3|-|few|TRBV12-3/TRBV12-4
CASSPPEYF
TGTGCCAGCAGCCCCCCGGAGTATTTT
>TRBJ2-7|-|many|TRBV6-1
CASRRVVPYEQYF
TGTGCCAGCAGGAGGGTTGTACCCTACGAGCAGTACTTC
>TRBJ1-2|-|few|TRBV12-3/TRBV12-4
CASTAGHGVNYGYTF
TGTGCCAGCACCGCGGGACACGGGGTAAACTATGGCTACACCTTC
>TRBJ2-7|TRBD2|few|TRBV29-1
CSVASGSLEQYF
TGCAGCGTTGCTAGCGGGAGCCTCGAGCAGTACTTC
>TRBJ2-7|TRBD1|many|TRBV4-3
CASSQVGQSGSYEQYF
TGCGCCAGCAGCCAAGTGGGACAGTCCGGCTCCTACGAGCAGTACTTC
>TRBJ1-5|-|many|TRBV12-3/TRBV12-4
CASSLVGVNQPQHF
TGTGCCAGCAGTTTAGTCGGGGTTAATCAGCCCCAGCATTTT
>TRBJ2-2|TRBD2|-|TRBV9
CASSIRLAGVNTGELFF
TGTGCCAGCAGCATACGACTAGCGGGGGTTAACACCGGGGAGCTGTTTTTT
>TRBJ2-3|-|few|TRBV5-5
CASSLWFGADTQYF
TGTGCCAGCAGCTTATGGTTTGGGGCGGATACGCAGTATTTT